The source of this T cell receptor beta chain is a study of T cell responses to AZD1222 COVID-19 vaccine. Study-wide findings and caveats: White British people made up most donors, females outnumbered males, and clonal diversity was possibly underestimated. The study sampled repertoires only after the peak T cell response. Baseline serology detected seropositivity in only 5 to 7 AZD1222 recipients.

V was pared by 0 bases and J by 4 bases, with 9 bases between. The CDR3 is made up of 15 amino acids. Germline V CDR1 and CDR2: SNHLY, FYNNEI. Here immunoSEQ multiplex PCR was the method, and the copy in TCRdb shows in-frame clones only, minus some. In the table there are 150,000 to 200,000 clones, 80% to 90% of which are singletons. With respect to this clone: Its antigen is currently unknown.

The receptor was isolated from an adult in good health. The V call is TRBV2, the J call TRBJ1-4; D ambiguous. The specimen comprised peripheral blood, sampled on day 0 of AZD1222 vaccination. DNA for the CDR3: TGTGCCAGCAGTGAAGCGGGGAGGAATAATGAAAAACTGTTTTTT. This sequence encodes CASSEAGRNNEKLFF.